These T cell receptor beta chains were read from a single sample in a study of T cell responses to AZD1222 COVID-19 vaccine. Only in-frame clones appear in the TCRdb table, and some are missing; sequencing was by immunoSEQ multiplex PCR. The sample contains some 96,000 clones, 80% to 95% of which appear only once. Source: peripheral blood, taken on day 0 of AZD1222 vaccination. The source of these receptors is an adult in good health. CDR3s include the opening cysteine and the closing phenylalanine or tryptophan. D genes are given only for firm matches. Rows may omit the clone size; those that give it use once, few, many or a size class.

d_call: .
clone_size: .
j_call: TRBJ1-1
v_call: TRBV19
cdr3_nt: TGTGCCAGTAGTATAGAGGGGGGGGACATTTTCTCGACTGAAGCTTTCTTT
cdr3_aa: CASSIEGGDIFSTEAFF

d_call: .
clone_size: .
j_call: TRBJ1-2
v_call: TRBV2
cdr3_nt: TGTGCCAGCAGTCCTAGTTGGGGGCGGGAGAACTATGGCTACACCTTC
cdr3_aa: CASSPSWGRENYGYTF

d_call: .
clone_size: .
j_call: TRBJ2-7
v_call: TRBV11-2
cdr3_nt: TGTGCCAGCAGCTTAGAGGGTTTTTGGGGAAACTCCTACGAGCAGTACTTC
cdr3_aa: CASSLEGFWGNSYEQYF

d_call: TRBD1
clone_size: .
j_call: TRBJ2-7
v_call: TRBV4-2
cdr3_nt: TGTGCCAGCAGCCAAGCCGGGACAGGGAAGAAAGAGCAGTACTTC
cdr3_aa: CASSQAGTGKKEQYF

d_call: .
clone_size: .
j_call: TRBJ1-2
v_call: TRBV6-5
cdr3_nt: TGTGCCAGCAGCCCACACAGAAGTGGTCAACGGGGCTACACCTTC
cdr3_aa: CASSPHRSGQRGYTF

d_call: .
clone_size: .
j_call: TRBJ2-2
v_call: TRBV5-6
cdr3_nt: TGTGCCAGCAGGAGTTCCGGGGGCTCCACCACCGGGGAGCTGTTTTTT
cdr3_aa: CASRSSGGSTTGELFF

d_call: .
clone_size: once
j_call: TRBJ1-5
v_call: TRBV6-6
cdr3_nt: TGTGCCAGCAGTTCGGGCAGCAATCAGCCCCAGCATTTT
cdr3_aa: CASSSGSNQPQHF

d_call: .
clone_size: .
j_call: TRBJ1-3
v_call: TRBV6-5
cdr3_nt: TGTGCCAGCAGCGTGACCAGGGGCGATGGAAACACCATATATTTT
cdr3_aa: CASSVTRGDGNTIYF

d_call: .
clone_size: .
j_call: TRBJ2-1
v_call: TRBV5-4
cdr3_nt: TGTGCCAGCAGGGCCCTGGGCTCGGGATACAACGAGCAGTTCTTC
cdr3_aa: CASRALGSGYNEQFF

d_call: .
clone_size: .
j_call: TRBJ2-7
v_call: TRBV5-1
cdr3_nt: TGCGCCAGCAGCTTGAGGCTGGACGAGCAGTACTTC
cdr3_aa: CASSLRLDEQYF

d_call: .
clone_size: .
j_call: TRBJ1-1
v_call: TRBV6-1
cdr3_nt: TGTGCCAGCAGTGAACGGGCAGGAGCACCGAACACTGAAGCTTTCTTT
cdr3_aa: CASSERAGAPNTEAFF

d_call: .
clone_size: .
j_call: TRBJ2-1
v_call: TRBV4-1
cdr3_nt: TGCGCCAGCAGCCAAGACAGGTTCGAGCGTTTCGAGCAGTTCTTC
cdr3_aa: CASSQDRFERFEQFF

d_call: .
clone_size: few
j_call: TRBJ1-4
v_call: TRBV15
cdr3_nt: TGTGCCACCAGCAGAGATAGAGGGGTTCGTGAAAAACTGTTTTTT
cdr3_aa: CATSRDRGVREKLFF

d_call: .
clone_size: .
j_call: TRBJ2-7
v_call: TRBV6-5
cdr3_nt: TGTGCCAGCATGGGGCGGGACCTAAGGCCCCACGAGCAGTACTTC
cdr3_aa: CASMGRDLRPHEQYF

d_call: .
clone_size: .
j_call: TRBJ1-2
v_call: TRBV7-9
cdr3_nt: TGTGCCACGGTGGGGCAGAGCAACTATGGCTACACCTTC
cdr3_aa: CATVGQSNYGYTF